This T cell receptor beta chain was sequenced for a study of T cell changes during pregnancy in multiple sclerosis. Clones were sequenced by immunoSEQ multiplex PCR, and TCRdb holds only the in-frame ones, with some missing. The sample shows some 30,000 clones, 90% to 95% of them seen only once. The clonotype originates from a female donor in good health, enrolled as a control in a pregnancy study. The sequences come from CD8+ T cells from peripheral blood mononuclear cells, collected in the second trimester of pregnancy.

CDR3 DNA: TGTGCCTGGAGTGTTATGGGGGCCGGGACTGAAGCTTTCTTT. Encoded protein: CAWSVMGAGTEAFF. The chain uses TRBV30 and TRBJ1-1, with D possibly matching TRBD1 (6 bases). The CDR3 sequence is 14 residues long. Germline V lookup: CDR1 GTSNPN, CDR2 SVGIG (reference sequence). The V end lost 0 bases, the J end lost 5 bases, and 13 bases lay between the germline ends.